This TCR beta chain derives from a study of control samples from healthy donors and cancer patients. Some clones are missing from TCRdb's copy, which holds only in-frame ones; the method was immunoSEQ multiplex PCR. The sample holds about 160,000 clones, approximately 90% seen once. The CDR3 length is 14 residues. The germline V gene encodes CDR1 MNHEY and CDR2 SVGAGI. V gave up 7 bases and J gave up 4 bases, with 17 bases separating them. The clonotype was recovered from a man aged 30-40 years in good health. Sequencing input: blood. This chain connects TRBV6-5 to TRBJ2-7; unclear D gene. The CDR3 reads CASMATRVSYEQYF. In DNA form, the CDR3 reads TGTGCCAGCATGGCCACAAGGGTTTCATACGAGCAGTACTTC.